This passage covers 3 T cell receptor beta chains from one sample sequenced in a study of shared clonotypes between healthy human individuals. Measured with immunoSEQ multiplex PCR; TCRdb has only the in-frame clones, and not every one. The sample contains roughly 500,000 clones, about 96% of which appear only once. The sequencing sample was made of naive CD4+ T cells sorted from blood. The subset was: CD45RA+ positively selected. The receptors derive from a woman aged 30 to 39 in good health.

The chain joins TRBV6-5 to TRBJ1-3; D is unresolved. The CDR3 sequence is 15 residues long. Deletions cut 2 bases from V and 3 bases from J, with 11 bases between. Germline assignment: CDR1 MNHEY and CDR2 SVGAGI. The CDR3 coding sequence is TGTGCCAGCAGTTACGGGCAGGCGGATGGAAACACCATATATTTT. This encodes CASSYGQADGNTIYF.

The chain is built from TRBV5-8 and TRBJ1-1; TRBD1 matches 8 bases. In germline, CDR1 is SGHTS, CDR2 YDEGEE. After removal of 3 bases from V and 2 bases from J, the junction contained 12 bases not matched to a gene. This CDR3 spans 17 amino acids. CDR3 in amino acids: CASSWNWRQGSNTEAFF. Here the CDR3 DNA reads TGTGCCAGCAGCTGGAATTGGAGACAGGGGTCAAACACTGAAGCTTTCTTT. Based on the CDR3 plus reference TRBV5-8 and TRBJ1-1, the full variable domain is EAGVTQSPTHLIKTRGQQATLRCSPISGHTSVYWYQQALGLGLQFLLWYDEGEERNRGNFPPRFSGRQFPNYSSELNVNALELEDSALYLCASSWNWRQGSNTEAFFGQGTRLTVV.

Turning to this clone: This same CDR3 is encoded by further DNA sequences in the sample. The V and J genes are TRBV19 and TRBJ1-2; D not resolved. Trimming left V 3 bases short and J 3 bases short, with 5 bases between. CDR3 size: 12 residues. The germline gives CDR1 LNHDA, CDR2 SQIVND (reference sequence). CDR3: CASSIGDYGYTF. The CDR3 bases are TGTGCCAGTAGTATCGGGGACTATGGCTACACCTTC.